Listed below are T cell receptor beta chains from one sample, sequenced in a study of blood T cell repertoires in COVID-19. Sequenced by immunoSEQ multiplex PCR; TCRdb stores in-frame clones only, minus some. Seen here are 120,000 to 150,000 clones, around nine tenths observed once, and the top ten hold roughly 4%. The sample consisted of peripheral blood. These receptors all stem from a woman between 40 and 55 years old with acute or convalescent COVID-19. CDR3s include the opening cysteine and the closing phenylalanine or tryptophan. The D gene is left open where the match is weak. Size is stated for part of the rows, as once, few or many counts, or as a class when the clone is expanded.

NA	TRBV7-7	TRBD2	TRBJ2-2	CASSRGSVNTGELFF	TGTGCTAGCAGCCGCGGGAGCGTGAACACCGGGGAGCTGTTTTTT
NA	TRBV6-1	TRBD1	TRBJ2-2	CASSEGTGEPGELFF	TGTGCCAGCAGTGAAGGCACAGGGGAGCCCGGGGAGCTGTTTTTT
once	TRBV10-3	TRBD2	TRBJ2-2	CAISDQFNLAGDAGELFF	TGTGCCATCAGTGACCAATTCAATCTAGCGGGGGACGCCGGGGAGCTGTTTTTT
NA	TRBV18	TRBD1	TRBJ2-2	CASSTDRGWSTGELFF	TGTGCCAGCTCAACAGACAGGGGTTGGAGCACCGGGGAGCTGTTTTTT
once	TRBV27	NA	TRBJ1-2	CASSLREGPYGYTF	TGTGCCAGCAGTTTGCGGGAGGGCCCCTATGGCTACACCTTC
NA	TRBV7-9	TRBD2	TRBJ2-5	CASSSSGRAGETQYF	TGTGCCAGCAGCTCCAGCGGGAGGGCAGGAGAGACCCAGTACTTC
NA	TRBV7-2	TRBD2	TRBJ2-4	CASSLARGGERYF	TGTGCCAGCAGCTTAGCCCGGGGGGGGGAACGGTACTTC
few	TRBV4-1	TRBD1	TRBJ2-3	CASSQFDRGRTDTQYF	TGCGCCAGCAGCCAATTTGACAGGGGACGCACAGATACGCAGTATTTT
NA	TRBV3-1/TRBV3-2	NA	TRBJ2-1	CASSQDRSEQFF	TGTGCCAGCAGCCAAGATCGGAGTGAGCAGTTCTTC
NA	TRBV7-2	NA	TRBJ1-6	CASSLLGGDNSPLHF	TGTGCCAGCAGCTTATTAGGAGGGGATAATTCACCCCTCCACTTT
NA	TRBV5-6	TRBD1	TRBJ2-7	CASRGQGSSYEQYF	TGTGCCAGCAGGGGACAGGGGAGCTCCTACGAGCAGTACTTC
NA	TRBV10-1	NA	TRBJ2-6	CASSEPGDSGANVLTF	TGCGCCAGCAGTGAGCCAGGGGACTCTGGGGCCAACGTCCTGACTTTC
NA	TRBV18	TRBD1	TRBJ2-2	CASSSGDRGMKWASPPFF	TGTGCCAGCTCATCTGGAGACAGGGGAATGAAGTGGGCTAGTCCCCCCTTTTTT
NA	TRBV6-5	NA	TRBJ1-1	CASSLNTPGKTEAFF	TGTGCCAGCAGTTTGAACACGCCAGGGAAGACTGAAGCTTTCTTT
NA	TRBV12-5	NA	TRBJ2-3	CASGLSSTGTDTQYF	TGTGCTAGTGGTTTGTCTAGCACTGGCACAGATACGCAGTATTTT
NA	TRBV5-1	TRBD1	TRBJ1-4	CASSLAPLTGGDPKKLFF	TGCGCCAGCAGTTTGGCCCCATTGACAGGGGGCGACCCCAAAAAACTGTTTTTT
NA	TRBV2	TRBD2	TRBJ2-1	CASSEWSGGPYNEQFF	TGTGCCAGCAGTGAATGGTCGGGGGGGCCCTACAATGAGCAGTTCTTC
NA	TRBV7-2	NA	TRBJ1-2	CASSLQGPLGYTF	TGTGCCAGCAGCTTACAGGGCCCCCTGGGCTACACCTTC
NA	TRBV7-3	NA	TRBJ1-1	CASSGLDREAFF	TGTGCCAGCAGCGGACTTGACAGGGAAGCTTTCTTT
NA	TRBV20-1	NA	TRBJ1-1	CSASQGTMNTEAFF	TGCAGTGCTAGTCAGGGGACCATGAACACTGAAGCTTTCTTT
NA	TRBV5-1	NA	TRBJ1-2	CASSWPEAGYTF	TGCGCCAGCAGCTGGCCCGAGGCCGGCTACACCTTC
NA	TRBV18	NA	TRBJ1-2	CASSPPRGQSYGYTF	TGTGCCAGCTCACCACCGCGTGGACAGAGTTATGGCTACACCTTC
NA	TRBV20-1	NA	TRBJ2-5	CSASPGPGVGETQYF	TGCAGTGCTAGTCCCGGTCCCGGAGTAGGAGAGACCCAGTACTTC
NA	TRBV5-6	TRBD1	TRBJ1-4	CASSLKTGGEKLFF	TGTGCCAGCAGCTTGAAAACAGGGGGTGAAAAACTGTTTTTT
NA	TRBV7-3	TRBD2	TRBJ2-1	CASSLPARQTSGVQSSYNEQFF	TGTGCCAGCAGCTTGCCCGCCAGGCAGACTAGCGGGGTCCAAAGCTCCTACAATGAGCAGTTCTTC
few	TRBV6-5	TRBD1	TRBJ1-2	CASTFGTGYGYTF	TGTGCCAGCACCTTCGGGACAGGCTATGGCTACACCTTC
NA	TRBV27	NA	TRBJ1-5	CASSLQGLSQPQHF	TGTGCCAGCAGTTTACAGGGCTTATCGCAGCCCCAGCATTTT
NA	TRBV7-2	TRBD2	TRBJ2-5	CASREEPAGKETQYF	TGTGCCAGCAGAGAAGAGCCAGCGGGGAAGGAGACCCAGTACTTC
NA	TRBV25-1	TRBD1	TRBJ2-2	CASRGQGRSNTGELFF	TGTGCCAGCAGGGGACAGGGGAGGTCGAACACCGGGGAGCTGTTTTTT
NA	TRBV6-1	TRBD1	TRBJ1-3	CASRPGQGLNTIYF	TGTGCCAGCAGGCCGGGACAGGGCCTAAACACCATATATTTT
NA	TRBV16	NA	TRBJ1-3	CASSQSYRESDTIYF	TGTGCCAGCAGCCAATCCTACAGGGAAAGTGACACCATATATTTT
NA	TRBV6-4	TRBD2	TRBJ2-1	CASTGLAGGHNEQFF	TGTGCCAGCACCGGACTAGCGGGAGGGCACAATGAGCAGTTCTTC
NA	TRBV6-5	TRBD1	TRBJ1-1	CASSYVGTGRNTEAFF	TGTGCCAGCAGTTACGTCGGGACAGGGCGGAACACTGAAGCTTTCTTT